This is a list of T cell receptor beta chains from one sample in a study of cytomegalovirus exposure and HLA in healthy donors. TCRdb's copy holds only in-frame clones and misses some; the assay was immunoSEQ multiplex PCR. The data hold under 200,000 clones, with roughly 79% observed a single time. Sequenced material: PBMCs. These receptors were collected from a woman aged 45-65 years in good health and CMV-seronegative. CDR3s include the opening cysteine and the closing phenylalanine or tryptophan. Fields, in order: CDR3 length, clone size, V gene, D gene, J gene, CDR3 DNA, CDR3 protein. The D gene is left open where the match is weak. The size entry is marked missing in some rows and otherwise reads once, few, many or a size class.

>16|few|TRBV27|-|TRBJ2-1
TGTGCCAGCAGTGGGGATGGGACAAACCAAATTAATGAGCAGTTCTTC
CASSGDGTNQINEQFF
>16|few|TRBV7-2|-|TRBJ2-6
TGTGCCAGCAGCTTAGAAGGGACATCTGGGGCCAACGTCCTGACTTTC
CASSLEGTSGANVLTF
>17|-|TRBV5-4|TRBD2|TRBJ2-2
TGTGCCAGCAGCTTGAAGCTAGCGGCAACGAACACCGGGGAGCTGTTTTTT
CASSLKLAATNTGELFF
>15|once|TRBV5-1|-|TRBJ1-6
TGCGCCAGCAGCCCCCGGGGGGTAGGAGATTCACCCCTCCACTTT
CASSPRGVGDSPLHF
>14|-|TRBV18|TRBD1|TRBJ1-2
TGTGCCAGCTCACCAACACAGGGGGGCCATGGCTACACCTTC
CASSPTQGGHGYTF
>11|-|TRBV30|-|TRBJ1-1
TGTGCCTGGAGTGGAACTAGAGAAGCTTTCTTT
CAWSGTREAFF
>15|-|TRBV30|-|TRBJ1-3
TGTGCCTGGAGTGTAAAGCTCGAAGTGGGAAACACCATATATTTT
CAWSVKLEVGNTIYF
>13|-|TRBV28|-|TRBJ1-5
TGTGCCAGCAGGGGGCAGATGAATCAGCCCCAGCATTTT
CASRGQMNQPQHF
>15|few|TRBV9|-|TRBJ2-5
TGTGCCAGCAGCCCCGGGAAGTACTTCTTGGAGACCCAGTACTTC
CASSPGKYFLETQYF
>14|-|TRBV5-6|-|TRBJ2-4
TGTGCCAGCAGCTTGGACCGGTTAAAAAACATTCAGTACTTC
CASSLDRLKNIQYF
>14|-|TRBV11-2|-|TRBJ1-6
TGTGCCAGCACTTCCAGGAGGGGTAATTCACCCCTCCACTTT
CASTSRRGNSPLHF
>15|-|TRBV9|-|TRBJ1-1
TGTGCCAGCAGCGTAGGAGGCAGCCAGAACACTGAAGCTTTCTTT
CASSVGGSQNTEAFF
>14|-|TRBV2|-|TRBJ2-7
TGTGCCAGCAGTATCCTGGGACACCCTCACGAGCAGTACTTC
CASSILGHPHEQYF
>15|medium-sized|TRBV4-3|-|TRBJ2-1
TGCGCCAGCAGCACAGGGGCGGAGGGAGTCAATGAGCAGTTCTTC
CASSTGAEGVNEQFF
>14|-|TRBV7-6|TRBD1|TRBJ2-1
TGTGCCAGCAGCTTACTTCAGGGGGCAAATGAGCAGTTCTTC
CASSLLQGANEQFF